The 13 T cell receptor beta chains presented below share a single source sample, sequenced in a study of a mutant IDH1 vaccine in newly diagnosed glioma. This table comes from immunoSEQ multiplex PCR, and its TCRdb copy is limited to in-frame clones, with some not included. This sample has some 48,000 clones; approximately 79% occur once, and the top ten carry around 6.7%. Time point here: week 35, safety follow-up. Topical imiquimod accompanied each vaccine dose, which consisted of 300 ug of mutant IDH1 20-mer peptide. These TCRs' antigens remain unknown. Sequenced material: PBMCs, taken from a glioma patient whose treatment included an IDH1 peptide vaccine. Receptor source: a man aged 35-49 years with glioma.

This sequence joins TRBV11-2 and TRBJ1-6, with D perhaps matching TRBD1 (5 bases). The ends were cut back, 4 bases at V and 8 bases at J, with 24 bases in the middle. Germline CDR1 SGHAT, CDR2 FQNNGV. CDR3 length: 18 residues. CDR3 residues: CASSSVFARGQGHSPLHF. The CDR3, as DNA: TGTGCCAGCAGCTCAGTTTTCGCCCGTGGGCAGGGCCATTCACCCCTCCACTTT.

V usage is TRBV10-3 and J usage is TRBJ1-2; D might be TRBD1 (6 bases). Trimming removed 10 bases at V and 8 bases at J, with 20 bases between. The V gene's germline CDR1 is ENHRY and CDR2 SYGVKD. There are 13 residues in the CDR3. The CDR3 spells CATTEGGGTGYTF. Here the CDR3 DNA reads TGTGCCACGACCGAGGGGGGCGGCACGGGCTACACCTTC.

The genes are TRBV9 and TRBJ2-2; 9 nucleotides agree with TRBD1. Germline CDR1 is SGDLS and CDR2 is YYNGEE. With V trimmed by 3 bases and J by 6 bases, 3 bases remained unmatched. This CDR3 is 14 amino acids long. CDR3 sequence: CASSARTGAGELFF. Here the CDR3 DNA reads TGTGCCAGCAGCGCCCGGACAGGGGCCGGGGAGCTGTTTTTT.

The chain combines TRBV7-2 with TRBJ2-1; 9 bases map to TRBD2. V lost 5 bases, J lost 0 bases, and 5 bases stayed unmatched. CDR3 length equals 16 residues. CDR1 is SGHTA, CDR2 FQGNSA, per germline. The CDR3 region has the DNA TGTGCCAGCAGCGCGGGGGGGAAAAGCTCCTACAATGAGCAGTTCTTC. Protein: CASSAGGKSSYNEQFF.

CDR3 nucleotide sequence: TGTGCCAGCAGCTTGGATGAGACCCAGTACTTC. Its protein product is CASSLDETQYF. J is TRBJ2-5 and V is TRBV5-5; D call uncertain. Germline V gene data show CDR1 as SGHKS and CDR2 as YYEKEE (reference sequence). This CDR3 is built from 11 residues. V was trimmed by 0 bases and J by 5 bases, leaving 2 bases between them.

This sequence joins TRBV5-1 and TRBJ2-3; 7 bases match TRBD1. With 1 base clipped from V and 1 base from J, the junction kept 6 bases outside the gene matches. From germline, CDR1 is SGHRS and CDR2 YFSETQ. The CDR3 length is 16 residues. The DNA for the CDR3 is TGCGCCAGCAGCTTGATCCCTACAGGGGGCACAGATACGCAGTATTTT. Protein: CASSLIPTGGTDTQYF.

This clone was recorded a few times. The CDR3 sequence is CASSLEGGQGINYGYTF. The CDR3 DNA follows: TGTGCCAGCAGCTTAGAGGGCGGACAGGGAATTAACTATGGCTACACCTTC. V gene TRBV7-6 combines with J gene TRBJ1-2, with 8 bases fitting TRBD1. CDR1 SGHVS and CDR2 FNYEAQ come from the germline V gene. Losses at the gene ends were 1 base for V and 1 base for J; bases not matched to a gene: 8. This CDR3 has 17 residues.

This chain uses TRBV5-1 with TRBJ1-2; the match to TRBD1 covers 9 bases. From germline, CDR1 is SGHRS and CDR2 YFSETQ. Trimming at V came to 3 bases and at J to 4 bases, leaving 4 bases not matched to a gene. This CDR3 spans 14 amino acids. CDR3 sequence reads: CASSSGTGTYGYTF. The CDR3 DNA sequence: TGCGCCAGCAGCTCCGGGACAGGGACCTATGGCTACACCTTC.

The CDR3 region has the DNA TGTGCCAGCAGCACCAGTGACAGGAGCTACGAGCAGTACTTC. Amino acid sequence: CASSTSDRSYEQYF. The chain joins TRBV6-1 to TRBJ2-7; possible D gene TRBD1, 6 bases. From germline, CDR1 is MNHNS and CDR2 SASEGT. V was shortened by 6 bases and J by 3 bases, with 15 bases between the two germline ends. CDR3 size: 14 residues.

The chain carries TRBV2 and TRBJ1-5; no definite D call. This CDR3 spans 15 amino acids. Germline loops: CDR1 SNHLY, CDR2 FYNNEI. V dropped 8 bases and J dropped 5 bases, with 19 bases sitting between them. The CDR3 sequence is CASAVRPDGYQPQHF. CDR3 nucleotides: TGTGCCAGCGCGGTTCGGCCGGATGGGTATCAGCCCCAGCATTTT.

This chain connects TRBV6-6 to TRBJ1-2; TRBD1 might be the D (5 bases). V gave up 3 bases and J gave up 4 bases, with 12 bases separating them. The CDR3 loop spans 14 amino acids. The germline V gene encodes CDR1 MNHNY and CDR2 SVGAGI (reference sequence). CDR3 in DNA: TGTGCCAGCAGTTATACAGGCGGTAGCTATGGCTACACCTTC. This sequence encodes CASSYTGGSYGYTF.

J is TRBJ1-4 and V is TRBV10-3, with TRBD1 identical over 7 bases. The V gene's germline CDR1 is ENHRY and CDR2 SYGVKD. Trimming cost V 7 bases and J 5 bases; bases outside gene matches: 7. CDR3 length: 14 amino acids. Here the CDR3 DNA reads TGTGCCATCAAACCGCCGGGACAGAATGAAAAACTGTTTTTT. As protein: CAIKPPGQNEKLFF.

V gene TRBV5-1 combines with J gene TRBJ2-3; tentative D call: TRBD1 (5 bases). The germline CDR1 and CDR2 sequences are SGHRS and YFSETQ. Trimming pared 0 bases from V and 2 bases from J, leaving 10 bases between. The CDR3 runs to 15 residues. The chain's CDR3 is CASSLGWGFTDTQYF. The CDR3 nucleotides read TGCGCCAGCAGCTTGGGTTGGGGCTTCACAGATACGCAGTATTTT. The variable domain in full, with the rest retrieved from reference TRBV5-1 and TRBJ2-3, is KAGVTQTPRYLIKTRGQQVTLSCSPISGHRSVSWYQQTPGQGLQFLFEYFSETQRNKGNFPGRFSGRQFSNSRSEMNVSTLELGDSALYLCASSLGWGFTDTQYFGPGTRLTVL.